The sample holds one count of the clone carrying this TCR beta chain. This record comes from a study of blood T cell repertoires in COVID-19. J was trimmed by 6 bases and V by 3 bases; bases with no gene match: 8. Germline V gene data show CDR1 as KGHSH and CDR2 as LQKENI. There are 14 residues in the CDR3. The protocol was immunoSEQ multiplex PCR, while the TCRdb copy is restricted to in-frame clones and leaves out a portion. The sample includes roughly 230,000 clones, about nine tenths of them seen just once. The V and J genes are TRBV18 and TRBJ2-7, with 7 bases fitting TRBD1. The specimen sequenced was PBMCs or T cells enriched from blood (not recorded which). The receptor's source is a woman between 25 and 40 years old with acute COVID-19. DNA of the CDR3: TGTGCCAGCTCACCTCCGGGACAGATAGCCGAGCAGTACTTC. Protein: CASSPPGQIAEQYF.